This T cell receptor beta chain was identified during a study of vaccination effects on CD4 cells after COVID-19. Study in general: Participants each got two BNT162b2 or mRNA-1273 vaccine doses.

CD4+ T cells were isolated after around ten days of culture. Having tested negative for nucleocapsid antibodies, the vaccine recipients showed no prior SARS-CoV-2 infection. At days 3 and 7, half of the medium was exchanged for IL-2 medium. Measured with immunoSEQ multiplex PCR; TCRdb has only the in-frame clones, and not every one. The data contain around 70,000 clones, around 77% of them singletons. About this clone itself: Antigen unknown.

Per the germline V gene, CDR1 is ENHRY and CDR2 is SYGVKD. V dropped 6 bases and J dropped 2; count of bases not matched to a gene: 6. The CDR3 is 15 residues long. The clonotype originates from a human donor who received a COVID-19 vaccine. This chain links TRBV10-3 with TRBJ2-5; 10 bases align to TRBD1. Source: CD4+ T cells from PBMCs cultured without peptide, taken before COVID-19 vaccination. Written as DNA, the CDR3 is TGTGCCATCAGGGATGGACAGGGGGAACAAGAGACCCAGTACTTC. Its translation: CAIRDGQGEQETQYF.